This T cell receptor beta chain was profiled in a study of OX40 agonist ivuxolimab in advanced cancers. As for the study in general: The patients' treatment was ivuxolimab, an agonistic anti-OX40 (CD134) antibody. Three patients, one with hepatocellular carcinoma and two with cutaneous melanoma, responded partially. General study findings and limits: Partial responders at 0.1-3.0 mg/kg had among the lowest clonal expansion.

Patients were ineligible given autoimmune disease history or systemic immunosuppression. Per germline, CDR1 SGHDT and CDR2 YYEEEE. V lost 4 bases, J lost 5 bases, and 27 bases lay in between. The CDR3 is 18 residues long. Here immunoSEQ multiplex PCR was the method, and the copy in TCRdb shows in-frame clones only, minus some. The sample carries roughly 49,000 clones, around nine tenths recorded once. Comment on this clone: The antigen is unknown.

This TCR came from an adult with an advanced solid tumor such as melanoma, head and neck, liver or kidney cancer. The chain combines TRBV5-6 with TRBJ2-5; perhaps D is TRBD1 or TRBD2 (5 bases each). The sequencing used CD4+ or CD8+ T cells sorted from blood, collected in a trial of the OX40 agonist ivuxolimab. CDR3 protein: CASSHSVERGLREETQYF. CDR3 coding DNA: TGTGCCAGCAGCCATTCTGTCGAAAGGGGTCTCAGGGAGGAGACCCAGTACTTC.